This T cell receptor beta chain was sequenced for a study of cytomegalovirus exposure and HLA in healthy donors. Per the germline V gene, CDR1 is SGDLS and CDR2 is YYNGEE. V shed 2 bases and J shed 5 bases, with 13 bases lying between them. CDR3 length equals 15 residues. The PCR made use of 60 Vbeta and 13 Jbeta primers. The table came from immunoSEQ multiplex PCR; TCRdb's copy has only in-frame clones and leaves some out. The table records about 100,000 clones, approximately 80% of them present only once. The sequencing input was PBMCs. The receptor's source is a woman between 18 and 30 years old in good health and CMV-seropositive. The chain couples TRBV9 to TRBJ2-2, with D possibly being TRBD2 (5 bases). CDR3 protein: CASSVELTGTGELFF. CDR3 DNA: TGTGCCAGCAGCGTCGAGTTAACGGGAACCGGGGAGCTGTTTTTT.